This section outlines one T cell receptor (beta chain) sequence together with its context. The data originate from a study of blood T cell repertoires in COVID-19. In the study overall: Both acute and convalescent COVID-19 samples were obtained from the United States, Italy and Spain. The analysed material was cDNA or gDNA that came from T cells, B-cell-depleted T cells, or PBMCs.

Method: immunoSEQ multiplex PCR; TCRdb's copy keeps in-frame clones and lacks some. Counted here are over 150,000 clones, around 81% occurring once; the ten biggest clones make up approximately 10%. CDR1 and CDR2 from the germline V gene are MNHEY and SMNVEV (reference sequence). The V gene lost 5 bases and the J gene lost 4 bases, with 11 bases spanning the gap. CDR3 length: 13 amino acids. The chain has TRBV27 and TRBJ1-1; D not certain. The receptor comes from a man in his 70s with active or convalescent COVID-19. Sequenced material: peripheral blood. For the CDR3, the DNA is TGTGCCAGCAGTGAAAGAGGGCCCACTGAAGCTTTCTTT. Its protein product is CASSERGPTEAFF.